The entry that follows covers one T cell receptor (beta chain) sequence. Profiling relied on immunoSEQ multiplex PCR, and the TCRdb table lists in-frame clones only, not all of them. The profile covers more than 45,000 clones, with 80% to 90% appearing a single time and around 0.9% taken by the ten largest. Germline-derived CDR1 and CDR2 are SGHDT and YYEEEE. V trimming: 3 bases; J trimming: 0 bases; junction bases outside the gene matches: 11. The CDR3 spans 17 residues. The sample belongs to a study of OX40 agonist ivuxolimab in advanced cancers. The sample here was CD4+ or CD8+ T cells sorted from blood, taken in a trial of the OX40 agonist ivuxolimab. V is TRBV5-6 and J is TRBJ1-2; 7 bases match TRBD1. This TCR came from an adult with an advanced solid tumor such as melanoma, head and neck, liver or kidney cancer. For the CDR3, the DNA is TGTGCCAGCAGCTCGGTGACAGGGTATCAGTCTAACTATGGCTACACCTTC. This gives the protein CASSSVTGYQSNYGYTF.